A single T cell receptor beta chain is shown here with its context. This specimen belongs to a study of blood T cell repertoires in COVID-19. This CDR3 has 15 amino acids. Germline values: CDR1 SGHRS, CDR2 YFSETQ. The V segment lost 2 bases and the J segment 7 bases; nucleotides outside the gene matches: 6. Libraries were prepared by immunoSEQ multiplex PCR; TCRdb keeps only in-frame clonotypes and omits some of them. The sample has approximately 220,000 clones, 65% to 85% seen once. The origin of this receptor is a woman aged 55 to 70 with acute or convalescent COVID-19. The chain links TRBV5-1 to TRBJ1-6, with 7 bases that match TRBD1. Material: peripheral blood. DNA of the CDR3: TGCGCCAGCAGCTTAGATTACAGGGGAAATTCACCCCTCCACTTT. Its translation: CASSLDYRGNSPLHF. Full variable domain (remainder filled in from reference TRBV5-1 and TRBJ1-6): KAGVTQTPRYLIKTRGQQVTLSCSPISGHRSVSWYQQTPGQGLQFLFEYFSETQRNKGNFPGRFSGRQFSNSRSEMNVSTLELGDSALYLCASSLDYRGNSPLHFGNGTRLTVT.